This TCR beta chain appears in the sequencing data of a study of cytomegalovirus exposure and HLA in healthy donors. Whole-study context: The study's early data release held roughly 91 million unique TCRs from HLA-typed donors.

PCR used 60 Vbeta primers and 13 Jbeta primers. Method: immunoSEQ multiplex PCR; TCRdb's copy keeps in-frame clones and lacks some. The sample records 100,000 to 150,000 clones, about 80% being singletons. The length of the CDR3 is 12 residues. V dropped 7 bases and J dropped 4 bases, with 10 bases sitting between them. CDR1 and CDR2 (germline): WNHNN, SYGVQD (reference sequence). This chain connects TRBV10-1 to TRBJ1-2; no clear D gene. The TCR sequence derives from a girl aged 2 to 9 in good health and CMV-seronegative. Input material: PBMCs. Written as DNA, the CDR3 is TGCGCCAGCACCCCCAGGCGCTATGGCTACACCTTC. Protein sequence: CASTPRRYGYTF.